A selection of T cell receptor beta chains follows, all from one sample in a study of Ad26.COV2.S vaccination and SARS-CoV-2 variants. The table came from immunoSEQ multiplex PCR; TCRdb's copy has only in-frame clones and leaves some out. The data contain roughly 400,000 clones, about 88% of them singletons. The specimen was peripheral blood, collected in a trial of Ad26.COV2.S vaccine versus placebo. Receptors were obtained from a person aged 18 to 59 who received the Ad26.COV2.S COVID-19 vaccine or a placebo. Each CDR3 is given with its conserved first and last residue. D genes are given only for firm matches. Clone size is shown for a subset of rows, as once, few, many or a class of expanded clone.

.	TRBV4-2	15	TRBJ1-1	.	CASSQDRERNTEAFF	TGTGCCAGCAGCCAAGACAGGGAGAGAAACACTGAAGCTTTCTTT
TRBD1	TRBV10-3	14	TRBJ2-1	.	CAISEGQEYNEQFF	TGTGCCATCAGTGAAGGACAGGAATACAATGAGCAGTTCTTC
.	TRBV29-1	13	TRBJ2-1	once	CSVGRNRVNEQFF	TGCAGCGTTGGGCGGAACAGGGTGAATGAGCAGTTCTTC
TRBD1	TRBV5-1	14	TRBJ2-7	.	CASSPGTGAYEQYF	TGCGCCAGCAGCCCGGGGACAGGGGCTTACGAGCAGTACTTC
.	TRBV4-3	13	TRBJ1-5	.	CASSQGINQPQHF	TGCGCCAGCAGCCAAGGGATCAATCAGCCCCAGCATTTT
TRBD1	TRBV3-1/TRBV3-2	14	TRBJ1-1	.	CASSQEDRGLEAFF	TGTGCCAGCAGCCAAGAAGACAGGGGACTTGAAGCTTTCTTT
.	TRBV27	15	TRBJ1-2	once	CASRVTRGTNYGYTF	TGTGCCAGCAGGGTCACCAGGGGAACCAACTATGGCTACACCTTC
.	TRBV7-2	14	TRBJ1-2	.	CASSLGHGSYGYTF	TGTGCCAGCAGCTTAGGGCACGGATCCTATGGCTACACCTTC
.	TRBV5-1	15	TRBJ2-2	.	CASSLTTAYTGELFF	TGCGCCAGCAGCTTGACGACGGCTTACACCGGGGAGCTGTTTTTT
TRBD2	TRBV3-1/TRBV3-2	17	TRBJ2-1	once	CASSPTSGRGPGNEQFF	TGTGCCAGCAGCCCGACTAGCGGGAGAGGTCCTGGGAATGAGCAGTTCTTC
.	TRBV23-1	16	TRBJ2-1	.	CVEGLASRWTYNEQFF	TGCGTAGAGGGGCTAGCTAGCCGGTGGACCTACAATGAGCAGTTCTTC
.	TRBV7-2	14	TRBJ1-5	.	CASSLEGGRQPQHF	TGTGCCAGCAGCTTAGAAGGGGGGCGACAGCCCCAGCATTTT
.	TRBV5-1	17	TRBJ2-1	.	CASSLIPGKVSYNEQFF	TGCGCCAGCAGCTTGATTCCAGGGAAGGTCTCCTACAATGAGCAGTTCTTC
.	TRBV5-8	17	TRBJ2-2	.	CASSLDPWSVGGGELFF	TGTGCCAGCAGCTTGGACCCCTGGAGCGTCGGTGGCGGGGAGCTGTTTTTT
.	TRBV4-2	16	TRBJ2-7	.	CASSQFRQGGLGEQYF	TGTGCCAGCAGCCAATTCCGACAGGGAGGTCTGGGCGAGCAGTACTTC
.	TRBV28	15	TRBJ2-4	few	CASRPQEVAKNIQYF	TGTGCCAGCCGACCCCAGGAGGTAGCCAAAAACATTCAGTACTTC
.	TRBV18	13	TRBJ2-7	.	CASSPDSSYEQYF	TGTGCCAGCTCACCGGACAGCTCCTACGAGCAGTACTTC
.	TRBV6-5	13	TRBJ1-2	few	CASSTDRFLGYTF	TGTGCCAGCAGTACCGACAGGTTCTTAGGCTACACCTTC
.	TRBV28	14	TRBJ2-1	.	CASRLPGTYNEQFF	TGTGCCAGCAGACTTCCGGGGACCTACAATGAGCAGTTCTTC
TRBD2	TRBV5-1	14	TRBJ2-5	.	CASRRDYPQETQYF	TGCGCCAGCAGACGGGACTACCCTCAAGAGACCCAGTACTTC
.	TRBV12-5	15	TRBJ2-2	.	CASGEWVGGAGELFF	TGTGCTAGTGGAGAATGGGTTGGCGGGGCCGGGGAGCTGTTTTTT
.	TRBV9	14	TRBJ2-5	.	CASSVGDMSGTQYF	TGTGCCAGCAGCGTAGGGGACATGTCTGGGACCCAGTACTTC
.	TRBV12-3/TRBV12-4	13	TRBJ1-1	.	CASSSTGKVEAFF	TGTGCCAGCAGTTCTACAGGGAAAGTTGAAGCTTTCTTT
.	TRBV5-1	13	TRBJ2-3	.	CASSAAGLHTQYF	TGCGCCAGCAGCGCTGCCGGGCTGCATACGCAGTATTTT
TRBD1	TRBV9	16	TRBJ2-5	.	CASSALAGQGKETQYF	TGTGCCAGCAGCGCCCTGGCGGGACAGGGAAAAGAGACCCAGTACTTC
.	TRBV28	12	TRBJ2-7	.	CASSLVDYEQYF	TGTGCCAGCAGTTTAGTAGACTACGAGCAGTACTTC
TRBD2	TRBV19	17	TRBJ2-5	.	CASSIRSVAGPQETQYF	TGTGCCAGTAGTATAAGGTCGGTAGCGGGACCTCAAGAGACCCAGTACTTC
TRBD1	TRBV3-1/TRBV3-2	15	TRBJ1-2	.	CASSQEGQGARGYTF	TGTGCCAGCAGCCAAGAGGGACAGGGGGCGAGGGGCTACACCTTC
.	TRBV4-1	16	TRBJ1-5	few	CASSQESAGTNQPQHF	TGCGCCAGCAGCCAAGAATCGGCCGGGACTAATCAGCCCCAGCATTTT
TRBD1	TRBV4-1	14	TRBJ2-1	.	CASSQEARGSEQFF	TGCGCCAGCAGCCAAGAGGCCAGGGGGAGCGAGCAGTTCTTC
.	TRBV28	17	TRBJ2-2	.	CASSPGTGNYYTGELFF	TGTGCCAGCAGCCCCGGGACTGGAAATTACTACACCGGGGAGCTGTTTTTT
TRBD1	TRBV19	18	TRBJ2-7	.	CASMPHGAGQGATYEQYF	TGTGCCAGTATGCCCCACGGAGCGGGACAGGGGGCTACCTACGAGCAGTACTTC
.	TRBV7-7	17	TRBJ2-1	once	CASSSTPFASSYNEQFF	TGTGCTAGCAGCTCTACTCCGTTCGCCAGCTCCTACAATGAGCAGTTCTTC
.	TRBV11-2	16	TRBJ2-1	.	CASSLRTDSSYNEQFF	TGTGCCAGCAGCCTAAGGACAGATAGTTCCTACAATGAGCAGTTCTTC
.	TRBV6-2/TRBV6-3	16	TRBJ1-2	.	CASSYHGTVKPGGYTF	TGTGCCAGCAGTTACCACGGGACGGTAAAACCCGGTGGCTACACCTTC
.	TRBV3-1/TRBV3-2	13	TRBJ2-1	.	CASSQEVRAEQFF	TGTGCCAGCAGCCAAGAGGTCCGGGCTGAGCAGTTCTTC
.	TRBV5-4	13	TRBJ1-2	few	CASSLDYLYGYTF	TGTGCCAGCAGCTTGGATTACCTCTATGGCTACACCTTC
TRBD1	TRBV28	13	TRBJ1-2	.	CASSLDRLRGYTF	TGTGCCAGCAGTCTGGACAGGCTGCGTGGCTACACCTTC
.	TRBV7-9	13	TRBJ1-2	.	CASSLGPGVGYTF	TGTGCCAGCAGCTTGGGCCCAGGGGTGGGCTACACCTTC
.	TRBV7-2	16	TRBJ2-1	.	CASSSNRGLVGGEQFF	TGTGCCAGCAGCTCAAACAGGGGACTAGTCGGTGGTGAGCAGTTCTTC
.	TRBV4-1	14	TRBJ2-2	.	CASSPLKSPGELFF	TGCGCCAGCAGCCCCCTAAAGAGTCCCGGGGAGCTGTTTTTT
TRBD1	TRBV28	15	TRBJ1-5	.	CASRFTGGGNQPQHF	TGTGCCAGCAGATTTACAGGGGGCGGCAATCAGCCCCAGCATTTT
.	TRBV27	15	TRBJ1-6	.	CASSFEGGNNSPLHF	TGTGCCAGCAGTTTTGAGGGGGGGAATAATTCACCCCTCCACTTT
.	TRBV28	13	TRBJ1-4	.	CASSFAGIGKLFF	TGTGCCAGCAGTTTCGCCGGGATCGGGAAACTGTTTTTT
TRBD2	TRBV7-8	15	TRBJ2-1	once	CASSLSASGSGEQFF	TGTGCCAGCAGCTTATCGGCTAGCGGGAGCGGCGAGCAGTTCTTC
TRBD2	TRBV18	16	TRBJ2-1	.	CASSQGRVSSYNEQFF	TGTGCCAGCTCACAGGGGAGGGTAAGCTCCTACAATGAGCAGTTCTTC
.	TRBV15	13	TRBJ2-5	.	CATSQARQETQYF	TGTGCCACCAGCCAAGCGCGGCAAGAGACCCAGTACTTC
TRBD1	TRBV7-3	14	TRBJ2-2	.	CASRRTGGTGELFF	TGTGCCAGCAGACGAACAGGGGGCACCGGGGAGCTGTTTTTT